This entry lists 15 T cell receptor beta chains sequenced from one sample in a study of T-cell reconstitution after alpha-beta-depleted transplantation in children. TCRbeta library preparation incorporated unique molecular identifiers. TCRdb analysed the PCR reads with MiXCR anew, one entry per CDR3 protein. The table has around 400,000 distinct CDR3 sequences, roughly 21% seen once. Source: PBMCs from the stem cell graft donor, taken from the stem cell graft. The receptors originated from a human donor who donated a stem cell graft to a child with acute myeloid leukemia.

This clonotype came up a few times. V gene TRBV28 combines with J gene TRBJ1-6; a weak D match, TRBD1 (5 bases). Trimming left V 10 bases short and J 5 bases short, with 21 bases between. CDR1 MDHEN and CDR2 SYDVKM come from the germline V gene. This CDR3 has 16 amino acids. The DNA of the CDR3 is TGTGCCACAGAGGGGCGTCAGGACAAGGATAATTCACCCCTCCACTTT. As protein: CATEGRQDKDNSPLHF.

This clonotype was recorded a few times. This chain links TRBV9 with TRBJ1-6, with D possibly TRBD1 on 5 matching bases. Germline values: CDR1 SGDLS, CDR2 YYNGEE. Trimming shortened V by 3 bases and J by 8 bases, and 15 bases separated the two germline ends. This CDR3 comprises 15 residues. CDR3 nucleotide sequence: TGTGCCAGCAGCGCCCGTCAAGGGGTGGATTCACCCCTCCACTTT. Its protein product is CASSARQGVDSPLHF.

The rearrangement joins TRBV7-9 to TRBJ2-7, with a possible D match to TRBD2 (6 bases). CDR3 length equals 15 residues. Germline V gene lookup returns CDR1 SEHNR and CDR2 FQNEAQ (reference sequence). V lost 5 bases and J lost 2, with 16 bases in between. CDR3 residues: CASSPRDFTTYEQYF. The CDR3 coding sequence is TGTGCCAGCAGCCCCCGGGACTTCACCACCTACGAGCAGTACTTC.

The chain couples TRBV5-1 to TRBJ2-7; D not certain. Germline loops: CDR1 SGHRS, CDR2 YFSETQ. The CDR3 length is 14 residues. Trimming cost V 2 bases and J 2 bases, with 11 bases left between them. CDR3 DNA: TGCGCCAGCAGCTTAGGTCGGCTCACCTACGAGCAGTACTTC. Its protein is CASSLGRLTYEQYF.

Turning to this clonotype: The junction differs from germline at one of its ends, possibly a read error. CDR3 nucleotides: TGTGCCACCAGTGCTTTGGTGGACAATGAGCAGTTCTTC. It is translated as CATSALVDNEQFF. The chain recombines TRBV24-1 with TRBJ2-1; D remains ambiguous. CDR1 KGHDR and CDR2 SFDVKD come from the germline V gene. The CDR3 totals 13 residues.

Ten or more counts support this clonotype. This sequence joins TRBV27 and TRBJ1-1; no clear D. Between the trimmed V and J ends, which lost 6 bases and 1 base, there was a span of 15 bases. The CDR3 has 15 amino acids. Germline CDR1 is MNHEY and CDR2 is SMNVEV (reference sequence). This CDR3 reads CASSDSPGRNTEAFF. CDR3 nucleotide sequence: TGTGCCAGCAGCGATTCCCCAGGAAGGAACACTGAAGCTTTCTTT.

A few counts support this clonotype. The chain has TRBV12-3 or TRBV12-4 and TRBJ2-3, with D perhaps matching TRBD2 (5 bases). V was shortened by 7 bases and J by 1 base, with 9 bases between the two germline ends. CDR3 length equals 13 residues. Written as DNA, the CDR3 is TGTGCCAGCACCCGGGATCGCACAGATACGCAGTATTTT. Protein product: CASTRDRTDTQYF.

In its sample, this clonotype was seen a few times. The genes are TRBV2 and TRBJ2-7; D not resolved. CDR1 is SNHLY and CDR2 is FYNNEI in the germline V gene. V was trimmed by 2 bases and J by 0 bases, leaving 5 bases between them. The CDR3 loop spans 13 amino acids. For the CDR3, the DNA is TGTGCCAGCAGTGAAACCCCCTCCTACGAGCAGTACTTC. This encodes CASSETPSYEQYF.

V is TRBV2 and J is TRBJ2-7; D is undetermined. The CDR3 totals 13 residues. Looked up from germline, CDR1 is SNHLY and CDR2 is FYNNEI. Between the trimmed V and J ends, which lost 0 bases and 3 bases, there was a span of 6 bases. As DNA, the CDR3 is TGTGCCAGCAGTGAAGCGGTGTTCTACGAGCAGTACTTC. Protein product: CASSEAVFYEQYF.

This clonotype was observed a few times. The CDR3 here is CASSYGKGQYF. Written as DNA, the CDR3 is TGTGCCAGCAGTTACGGGAAGGGGCAGTACTTC. V usage is TRBV6-5 and J usage is TRBJ2-7, with D hard to call. CDR1 and CDR2 (germline): MNHEY, SVGAGI. The CDR3 spans 11 residues. Trimming removed 2 bases at V and 9 bases at J, with 8 bases between.

The chain carries TRBV11-1 and TRBJ2-1; the D gene is possibly TRBD1 (6 bases). There are 18 residues in the CDR3. Germline CDR1 SGHAT, CDR2 FQDESV (reference sequence). Trimming stripped 1 base from V and 2 bases from J, with 18 bases between. The CDR3 reads CASSLDPGQGSAYNEQFF. The CDR3 region has the DNA TGTGCCAGCAGCTTAGATCCGGGGCAGGGGTCAGCCTACAATGAGCAGTTCTTC.

The J gene is TRBJ2-5, the V gene TRBV3-1; D possibly corresponds to TRBD2 (5 bases). V was trimmed by 0 bases and J by 3 bases, leaving 8 bases between them. The germline V gene encodes CDR1 LGHDT and CDR2 YNNKEL (reference sequence). The CDR3 has 14 amino acids. DNA for the CDR3: TGTGCCAGCAGCCAAGAATCGGGAAAAGAGACCCAGTACTTC. This encodes CASSQESGKETQYF.

J is TRBJ2-4 and V is TRBV2; 12 bases align to TRBD2. This CDR3 has 16 residues. Trimming at V came to 6 bases and at J to 0 bases, leaving 3 bases not matched to a gene. Germline CDR1 reads SNHLY; CDR2 reads FYNNEI. CDR3 nucleotides: TGTGCCAGCAGACAGGGACTAGCGGGAGCCAAAAACATTCAGTACTTC. Its protein is CASRQGLAGAKNIQYF. The full variable domain, rest sourced from reference TRBV2 and TRBJ2-4, is EPEVTQTPSHQVTQMGQEVILRCVPISNHLYFYWYRQILGQKVEFLVSFYNNEISEKSEIFDDQFSVERPDGSNFTLKIRSTKLEDSAMYFCASRQGLAGAKNIQYFGAGTRLSVL.

This clonotype appeared a few times. V gene TRBV2 combines with J gene TRBJ1-1; D is unresolved. V was clipped by 6 bases and J by 5 bases, with 7 bases between them. The CDR3 length is 11 residues. Germline V gene lookup returns CDR1 SNHLY and CDR2 FYNNEI. Here the CDR3 DNA reads TGTGCCAGCAGATGGACTACTGAAGCTTTCTTT. Protein sequence: CASRWTTEAFF. Full variable domain (outside the CDR3, taken from reference TRBV2 and TRBJ1-1): EPEVTQTPSHQVTQMGQEVILRCVPISNHLYFYWYRQILGQKVEFLVSFYNNEISEKSEIFDDQFSVERPDGSNFTLKIRSTKLEDSAMYFCASRWTTEAFFGQGTRLTVV.

In this sample, this clonotype turned up many times. This chain uses TRBV27 with TRBJ2-5; TRBD2 aligns across 9 bases. V dropped 6 bases and J dropped 6; count of bases not matched to a gene: 8. Germline loops: CDR1 MNHEY, CDR2 SMNVEV (reference sequence). The CDR3 totals 14 residues. The CDR3, as DNA: TGTGCCAGCAGATTAGCGGGGGCTGAAAAGACCCAGTACTTC. As protein: CASRLAGAEKTQYF.